Listed below are T cell receptor beta chains from one sample, sequenced in a study of T cells after yellow fever vaccination. A single record per CDR3 protein comes from TCRdb applying MiXCR to the 5' RACE reads. The sample has a few hundred thousand distinct CDR3 sequences; roughly 7% are singletons. The sample in question was PBMCs, obtained around 45 days after the first yellow fever vaccination. The receptors derive from a man younger than 35 who received the YFV17D yellow fever vaccine. Both conserved end residues are part of each CDR3. A D gene is named only where the DNA matches it firmly. Only part of the rows carry a size: once, few, many, or a class if the clone is expanded.

>TRBV30|TRBD1|few|TRBJ2-6
CAWRDRALGANVLTF
TGTGCCTGGAGGGACAGGGCTCTGGGGGCCAACGTCCTGACTTTC
>TRBV3-1|TRBD1|.|TRBJ1-2
CASSQTGDYGYTF
TGTGCCAGCAGCCAGACAGGGGACTATGGCTACACCTTC
>TRBV18|.|.|TRBJ2-5
CASSPGPETQYF
TGTGCCAGCTCACCAGGCCCAGAGACCCAGTACTTC
>TRBV19|.|.|TRBJ1-1
CASSRGEGADTEAFF
TGTGCCAGTAGTAGGGGAGAGGGAGCGGACACTGAAGCTTTCTTT
>TRBV20-1|.|few|TRBJ1-2
CSASEQNYGYTF
TGCAGTGCTAGTGAGCAGAACTATGGCTACACCTTC
>TRBV5-6|.|few|TRBJ2-3
CASSLALTGISTDTQYF
TGTGCCAGCAGCTTGGCCCTGACAGGTATTAGCACAGATACGCAGTATTTT
>TRBV9|TRBD1|.|TRBJ1-4
CARNRGKLFF
TGTGCCAGAAACAGGGGAAAACTGTTTTTT
>TRBV27|TRBD1|few|TRBJ2-2
CASSLTTGGTGELFF
TGTGCCAGCAGTTTAACGACAGGGGGGACCGGGGAGCTGTTTTTT
>TRBV5-1|.|.|TRBJ2-7
CASSLEATYEQYF
TGCGCCAGCAGCTTGGAGGCCACCTACGAGCAGTACTTC
>TRBV5-5|.|.|TRBJ2-2
CASSLESGRWAGELFF
TGTGCCAGCAGCTTGGAGTCAGGGCGATGGGCCGGGGAGCTGTTTTTT
>TRBV5-1|.|few|TRBJ2-3
CASSLGQVTGTDTQYF
TGCGCCAGCAGCTTGGGACAGGTAACCGGGACAGATACGCAGTATTTT
>TRBV5-4|.|few|TRBJ1-2
CASSSGTQGLYGYTF
TGTGCCAGCAGCTCTGGGACGCAGGGACTCTATGGCTACACCTTC
>TRBV11-2|.|few|TRBJ2-3
CASSTPRGSQSLQYF
TGTGCCAGCAGCACTCCCCGAGGCTCCCAGAGTTTGCAGTATTTT
>TRBV20-1|TRBD1|.|TRBJ2-2
CSVPGQTNTGELFF
TGCAGTGTCCCGGGACAGACAAACACCGGGGAGCTGTTTTTT
>TRBV7-3|.|.|TRBJ1-4
CASSLLGATNEKLFF
TGTGCCAGCAGCCTCCTGGGTGCAACTAATGAAAAACTGTTTTTT